In this sample, the clone carrying this T cell receptor beta chain turned up a few times. The age range of participants was about 18 to 95 years, with residence in about two dozen US areas. Method: immunoSEQ multiplex PCR; TCRdb's copy keeps in-frame clones and lacks some. The sample consists of about 210,000 clones, 75% to 85% of them appearing once. This entry belongs to a study of blood T cell repertoires in COVID-19. Study in general: Specimens from acute and convalescent COVID-19 originated in the United States, Italy and Spain.

Sequenced input: PBMCs or T cells enriched from blood (not recorded which). This receptor was identified in a man aged 25-45 years with acute COVID-19.

The CDR3 here is CATSDFGETQYF. The DNA of the CDR3 is TGTGCCACCAGTGATTTCGGGGAGACCCAGTACTTC. This chain links TRBV24-1 with TRBJ2-5; D is unresolved. In germline, CDR1 is KGHDR, CDR2 SFDVKD. V lost 1 base to trimming and J lost 5 bases, with 4 bases between them. The CDR3 loop spans 12 amino acids.